The next 14 T cell receptor beta chains were all read from a single sample in a study of early stage breast cancer tumors. This table comes from immunoSEQ multiplex PCR, and its TCRdb copy is limited to in-frame clones, with some not included. The sample has about 8,400 clones, roughly 80% seen once. Sequencing was carried out using normal breast tissue next to the tumor. The origin of the receptors is a person aged 60 to 70 with breast cancer.

The table lists this clone with a count of one. V usage is TRBV5-1 and J usage is TRBJ2-7; a possible D gene is TRBD2 (7 bases). V lost 4 bases and J 5 bases, leaving 13 bases between the germline ends. Germline assignment: CDR1 SGHRS and CDR2 YFSETQ. The CDR3 sequence is 13 residues long. The CDR3 coding sequence is TGCGCCAGCAGCCGTGGGGGGGCCGACGAGCAGTACTTC. This sequence encodes CASSRGGADEQYF.

Of note for this clone: One junction end disagrees with the germline gene, perhaps due to a read error. Other DNA sequences in this specimen translate into the identical CDR3. The J gene is TRBJ1-1, the V gene TRBV11-2, with TRBD1 identical over 9 bases. This CDR3 contains 17 residues. The germline CDR1 and CDR2 sequences are SGHAT and FQNNGV. The CDR3 DNA reads as TGTGCCAGCAGCTTAGAGGGACAGGGTTATTGGAACACTGAAGCCTTCTTT. Translating gives CASSLEGQGYWNTEAFF. Full variable domain (remainder filled in from reference TRBV11-2 and TRBJ1-1): EAGVAQSPRYKIIEKRQSVAFWCNPISGHATLYWYQQILGQGPKLLIQFQNNGVVDDSQLPKDRFSAERLKGVDSTLKIQPAKLEDSAVYLCASSLEGQGYWNTEAFFGQGTRLTVV.

This clone was counted a few times. At one end the junction does not follow the germline gene, possibly because of a read error. The V call is TRBV7-7, the J call TRBJ2-5; D is ambiguous. Germline CDR1 reads SSHAT; CDR2 reads FNYEAQ (reference sequence). This CDR3 region has 13 residues. CDR3 sequence: CASSNGRWETQYF. In DNA form, the CDR3 reads TGTGCTAGCAGCAACGGTCGGTGGGAGACCCAGTACTTC.

The rearrangement joins TRBV28 to TRBJ1-1; D call uncertain. V was pared by 8 bases and J by 0 bases, with 7 bases between. The CDR3 has 12 amino acids. Germline loops: CDR1 MDHEN, CDR2 SYDVKM. In DNA form, the CDR3 reads TGTGCCAGCGGGGAGTTGAACACTGAAGCTTTCTTT. As protein: CASGELNTEAFF.

The chain employs TRBV10-2 and TRBJ2-1; 11 bases are shared with TRBD1. The CDR3 extends over 17 amino acids. CDR1 and CDR2 from the germline V gene are WSHSY and SAAADI. V gave up 3 bases and J gave up 6 bases; unmatched junction bases: 10. CDR3: CASSDYLGTGGSNEQFF. CDR3 DNA sequence: TGCGCCAGCAGTGACTACCTCGGGACAGGGGGATCCAATGAGCAGTTCTTC.

This clone was counted a few times. The rearrangement uses TRBV10-3 and TRBJ1-2; D might be TRBD1 (5 bases). From germline, CDR1 is ENHRY and CDR2 SYGVKD. Between the trimmed V and J ends, which lost 0 bases and 2 bases, there was a span of 10 bases. The CDR3 has 15 residues. This CDR3 is CAISESKGRNYGYTF. In DNA, the CDR3 is TGTGCCATCAGTGAGTCCAAGGGGCGGAACTATGGCTACACCTTC.

The chain recombines TRBV9 with TRBJ2-7, with D perhaps matching TRBD2 (6 bases). Germline loops: CDR1 SGDLS, CDR2 YYNGEE. V was trimmed by 4 bases and J by 2 bases, leaving 13 bases between them. The length of the CDR3 is 14 residues. The CDR3 spells CASSPGSGAYEQYF. In nucleotides, the CDR3 is TGTGCCAGCAGCCCCGGTAGCGGCGCCTACGAGCAGTACTTC.

The chain employs TRBV10-3 and TRBJ1-2, with 10 nucleotides matching TRBD1. The CDR3 length is 14 residues. V trimming: 6 bases; J trimming: 4 bases; junction bases outside the gene matches: 5. Germline-derived CDR1 and CDR2 are ENHRY and SYGVKD. CDR3 sequence: CAISSWTGGYGYTF. The DNA for the CDR3 is TGTGCCATCAGCTCCTGGACAGGGGGCTATGGCTACACCTTC.

This chain uses TRBV21-1 with TRBJ2-7; the table's D gene call, TRBD2, was not cross checked with the DNA. TRBV21-1 is termed a pseudogene. The CDR3 contains 13 residues. CDR3 region: CASKGDLSYEQYF. The DNA for the CDR3 is TGTGCCAGCAAAGGAGACCTATCCTACGAGCAGTACTTC.

The genes are TRBV7-2 and TRBJ1-1, with 7 bases that match TRBD1. This CDR3 region has 14 residues. Germline V CDR1 and CDR2: SGHTA, FQGNSA. The ends lost 3 bases at V and 2 bases at J; junction bases unmatched: 3. CDR3 region: CASSFGTVNTEAFF. The CDR3 DNA is TGTGCCAGCAGCTTCGGGACAGTTAACACTGAAGCTTTCTTT.

This chain links TRBV13 with TRBJ2-3, with D maybe TRBD2 (6 bases). CDR1 and CDR2 from the germline V gene are PRHDT and FYEKMQ (reference sequence). The CDR3 has 13 residues. Deletions cut 0 bases from V and 6 bases from J, with 7 bases between. The CDR3 loop reads CASSLGAGDTQYF. CDR3 DNA: TGTGCCAGCAGCTTAGGCGCGGGGGATACGCAGTATTTT. Filled out from reference TRBV13 and TRBJ2-3, the complete variable domain reads AAGVIQSPRHLIKEKRETATLKCYPIPRHDTVYWYQQGPGQDPQFLISFYEKMQSDKGSIPDRFSAQQFSDYHSELNMSSLELGDSALYFCASSLGAGDTQYFGPGTRLTVL.

This rearrangement joins TRBV7-2 to TRBJ1-1; no reliable D call. The V end lost 2 bases, the J end lost 1 base, and 11 bases lay between the germline ends. Per germline, CDR1 SGHTA and CDR2 FQGNSA. The CDR3 consists of 15 residues. In DNA, the CDR3 is TGTGCCAGCAGCTTATCTCCAGGAGCGAACACTGAAGCTTTCTTT. Its translation: CASSLSPGANTEAFF.

The gene calls are TRBV10-2 and TRBJ2-7; no definite D call. CDR1 and CDR2 (germline): WSHSY, SAAADI. This CDR3 spans 11 amino acids. Trimming pared 6 bases from V and 3 bases from J, leaving 6 bases between. CDR3 region: CASSPSYEQYF. The CDR3 coding sequence is TGCGCCAGCAGCCCAAGCTACGAGCAGTACTTC.

The V and J genes are TRBV7-9 and TRBJ1-2, with 10 bases aligning to TRBD1. The germline V gene has CDR1 SEHNR and CDR2 FQNEAQ (reference sequence). V lost 5 bases to trimming and J lost 5 bases; unmatched junction nucleotides: 8. The CDR3 has 15 amino acids. The CDR3 here is CASSPGQGFNYGYTF. As DNA, the CDR3 is TGTGCCAGCAGCCCGGGACAGGGGTTCAATTATGGCTACACCTTC.